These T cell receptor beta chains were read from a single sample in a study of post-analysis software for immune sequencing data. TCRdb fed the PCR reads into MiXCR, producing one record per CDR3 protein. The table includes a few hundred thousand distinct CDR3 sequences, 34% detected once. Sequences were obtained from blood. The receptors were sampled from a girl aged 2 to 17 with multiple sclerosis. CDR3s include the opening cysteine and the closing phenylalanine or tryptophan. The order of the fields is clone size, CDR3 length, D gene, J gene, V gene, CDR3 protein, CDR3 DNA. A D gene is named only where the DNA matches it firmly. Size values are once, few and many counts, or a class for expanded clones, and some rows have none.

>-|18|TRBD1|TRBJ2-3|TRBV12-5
CASGLVKSGQDNTDTQYF
TGTGCTAGTGGTTTGGTAAAGTCGGGACAGGATAACACAGATACGCAGTATTTT
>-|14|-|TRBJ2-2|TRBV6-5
CASTEMRHGGELFF
TGTGCCAGCACCGAGATGAGGCATGGCGGGGAGCTGTTTTTT
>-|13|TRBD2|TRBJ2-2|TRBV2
CARERGNTGELFF
TGTGCCAGAGAGCGGGGGAACACCGGGGAGCTGTTTTTT
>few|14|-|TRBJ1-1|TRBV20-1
CSASGTLVNTEAFF
TGCAGTGCTAGCGGGACACTAGTGAACACTGAAGCTTTCTTT
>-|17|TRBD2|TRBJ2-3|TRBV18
CASSPPVSGGLTDTQYF
TGTGCCAGCTCACCACCGGTTAGCGGGGGGCTCACAGATACGCAGTATTTT
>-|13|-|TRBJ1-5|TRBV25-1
CASSEQGNQPQHF
TGTGCCAGCAGTGAACAGGGTAATCAGCCCCAGCATTTT
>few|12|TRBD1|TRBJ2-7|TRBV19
CASRQGVYEQYF
TGTGCCAGCAGACAGGGAGTCTACGAGCAGTACTTC
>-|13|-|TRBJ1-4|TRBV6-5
CASRDGHGEKLFF
TGTGCCAGCAGAGACGGGCACGGTGAAAAACTGTTTTTT
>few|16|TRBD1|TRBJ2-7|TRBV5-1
CASSLAPTGESYEQYF
TGCGCCAGCAGCTTGGCCCCGACAGGGGAATCCTACGAGCAGTACTTC
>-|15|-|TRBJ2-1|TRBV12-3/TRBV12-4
CASSLGAGTIHEQFF
TGTGCCAGCAGTTTAGGGGCCGGGACAATCCATGAGCAGTTCTTC
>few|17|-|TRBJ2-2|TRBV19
CASTPLGPGAGTGELFF
TGTGCCAGTACCCCTTTGGGGCCAGGGGCCGGCACCGGGGAGCTGTTTTTT
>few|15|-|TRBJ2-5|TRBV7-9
CASSPGTLLRETQYF
TGTGCCAGCAGCCCGGGGACCCTATTGAGAGAGACCCAGTACTTC
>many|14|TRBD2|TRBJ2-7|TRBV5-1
CASSLAGRTYEQYF
TGTGCCAGCAGTTTAGCGGGGCGGACCTACGAGCAGTACTTC
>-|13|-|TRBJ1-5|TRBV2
CASNRDNDQPQHF
TGTGCCAGCAACCGGGACAATGATCAGCCCCAGCATTTT
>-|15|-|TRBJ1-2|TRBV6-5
CASSLSPQGHYGYTF
TGTGCCAGCAGCCTCAGCCCGCAGGGACATTATGGCTACACCTTC
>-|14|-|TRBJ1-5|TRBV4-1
CASSQDEGEQPQHF
TGCGCCAGCAGCCAAGATGAGGGGGAACAGCCCCAGCATTTT
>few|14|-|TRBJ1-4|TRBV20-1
CSAPSTGLNEKLFF
TGCAGTGCCCCTTCGACAGGTTTGAATGAAAAACTGTTTTTT
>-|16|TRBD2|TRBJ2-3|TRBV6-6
CASTPLPSGAMDTQYF
TGTGCCAGCACCCCACTTCCTAGCGGGGCCATGGATACGCAGTATTTT
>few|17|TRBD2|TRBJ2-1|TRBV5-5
CASSFLAGGPTYNEQFF
TGTGCCAGCAGCTTCCTAGCGGGGGGGCCTACCTACAATGAGCAGTTCTTC
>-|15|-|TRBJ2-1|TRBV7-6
CASSQIPHTTKGQFF
TGTGCCAGCAGCCAGATCCCACATACTACAAAGGGGCAGTTCTTC
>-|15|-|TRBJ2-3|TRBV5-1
CAGSLEVRGEDTQYF
TGCGCCGGCAGCTTGGAAGTCAGGGGAGAAGATACGCAGTATTTT
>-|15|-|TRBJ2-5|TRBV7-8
CASSPRSTGQETQYF
TGTGCCAGCAGCCCCCGATCTACAGGGCAGGAGACCCAGTACTTC
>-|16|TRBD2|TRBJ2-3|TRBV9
CASSADLAGGHDTQYF
TGTGCCAGCAGCGCAGATCTAGCGGGGGGGCATGATACGCAGTATTTT
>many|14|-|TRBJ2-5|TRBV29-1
CSVGGLSGRETQYF
TGCAGCGTGGGAGGACTTTCAGGGAGAGAGACCCAGTACTTC
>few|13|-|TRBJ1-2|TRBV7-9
CASYGGQDYGYTF
TGTGCCAGCTACGGGGGGCAGGACTATGGCTACACCTTC
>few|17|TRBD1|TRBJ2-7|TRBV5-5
CASSFDLTGTGSYEQYF
TGTGCCAGCAGCTTTGACTTAACCGGGACAGGGTCCTACGAGCAGTACTTC
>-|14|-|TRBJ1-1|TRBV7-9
CASTLGVMNTEAFF
TGTGCCAGCACCCTCGGTGTTATGAACACTGAAGCTTTCTTT
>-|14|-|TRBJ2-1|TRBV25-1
CASSEARPNNEQFF
TGTGCCAGCAGTGAAGCGAGACCCAACAATGAGCAGTTCTTC
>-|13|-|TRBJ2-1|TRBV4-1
CASSQVFYNEQFF
TGCGCCAGCAGCCAAGTCTTCTACAATGAGCAGTTCTTC
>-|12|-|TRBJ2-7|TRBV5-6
CASSSEWDEQYF
TGTGCCAGCAGCTCGGAATGGGACGAGCAGTACTTC
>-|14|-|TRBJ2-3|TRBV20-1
CSARPMPSTDTQYF
TGCAGTGCTAGACCCATGCCCTCTACAGATACGCAGTATTTT
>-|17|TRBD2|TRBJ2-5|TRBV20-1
CSARDRVSGGVQETQYF
TGCAGTGCTAGAGATAGAGTTAGCGGGGGGGTCCAAGAGACCCAGTACTTC
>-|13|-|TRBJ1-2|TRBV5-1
CASSLESRDGYTF
TGCGCCAGCAGCTTGGAGTCCAGGGATGGCTACACCTTC
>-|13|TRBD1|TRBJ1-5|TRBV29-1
CSVGAGGSGPQHF
TGCAGCGTTGGGGCAGGGGGCTCTGGGCCCCAGCATTTT
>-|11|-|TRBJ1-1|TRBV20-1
CSARSVPEAFF
TGCAGTGCTAGATCGGTGCCCGAAGCTTTCTTT
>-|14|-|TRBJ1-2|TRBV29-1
CSVPIRDLGYGYTF
TGCAGCGTTCCGATCAGGGACTTGGGCTATGGCTACACCTTC
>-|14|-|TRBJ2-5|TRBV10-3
CATWGADPQETQYF
TGTGCGACGTGGGGGGCCGATCCCCAAGAGACCCAGTACTTC
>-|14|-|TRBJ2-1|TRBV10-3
CAISEISGVNEQFF
TGTGCCATCAGTGAGATTTCAGGGGTTAATGAGCAGTTCTTC
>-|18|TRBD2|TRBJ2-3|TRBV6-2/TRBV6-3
CASSYSDIGGAWTDTQYF
TGTGCCAGCAGTTACTCGGATATCGGGGGGGCATGGACAGATACGCAGTATTTT
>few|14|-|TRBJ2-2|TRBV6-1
CASTLGSNTGELFF
TGTGCCAGCACTCTTGGTAGTAACACCGGGGAGCTGTTTTTT
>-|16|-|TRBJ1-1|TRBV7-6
CASSLGLWGENTEAFF
TGTGCCAGCAGCTTAGGTTTGTGGGGGGAGAACACTGAAGCTTTCTTT